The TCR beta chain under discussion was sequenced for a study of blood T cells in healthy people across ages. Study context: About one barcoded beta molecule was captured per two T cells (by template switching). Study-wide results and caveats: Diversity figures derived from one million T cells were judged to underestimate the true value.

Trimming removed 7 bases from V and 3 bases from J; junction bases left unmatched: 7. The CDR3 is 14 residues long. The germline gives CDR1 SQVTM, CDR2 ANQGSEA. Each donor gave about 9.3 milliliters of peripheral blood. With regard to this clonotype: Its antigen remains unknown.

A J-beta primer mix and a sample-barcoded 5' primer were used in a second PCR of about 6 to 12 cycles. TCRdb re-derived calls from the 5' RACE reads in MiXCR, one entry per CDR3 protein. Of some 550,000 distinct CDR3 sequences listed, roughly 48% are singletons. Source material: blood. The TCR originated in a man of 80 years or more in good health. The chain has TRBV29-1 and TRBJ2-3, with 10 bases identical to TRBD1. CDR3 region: CSASDRGRTDTQYF. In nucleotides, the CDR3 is TGCAGCGCTTCGGACAGGGGGAGAACAGATACGCAGTATTTT.